The next 4 T cell receptor beta chains were all read from a single sample in a study of CD8+CD57+ T cells in acquired aplastic anemia. Genomic DNA provided the template from which TCR beta VDJ and CDR3 profiles were obtained. Via MiXCR, TCRdb re-called the reads, giving one row per CDR3 protein. The sample consists of roughly 80,000 distinct CDR3 sequences, more than 40% of them appearing once. The sequencing sample was made of sorted CD4+, CD8+, or CD8+CD57+ T cells (not recorded which) from PBMCs. The receptor set was obtained from a human donor in good health, serving as a control.

This sequence joins TRBV20-1 and TRBJ2-4, with D perhaps TRBD2 (5 bases). The CDR3 loop spans 13 amino acids. The V end was cut by 6 bases, the J end by 0 bases, with 9 bases between. The germline V gene has CDR1 DFQATT and CDR2 SNEGSKA (reference sequence). The CDR3 DNA reads TGCAGTGCCCCAGGACTAGCCAAAAACATTCAGTACTTC. This translates into CSAPGLAKNIQYF.

This clonotype was seen just once. CDR3 DNA: TGTGCCAGCAGCCCCTTGATAGGGAACCAAGAGACCCAGTACTTC. It translates to CASSPLIGNQETQYF. The rearrangement joins TRBV12-3 or TRBV12-4 to TRBJ2-5; D is unclear. This CDR3 has 15 amino acids. V was clipped by 6 bases and J by 0 bases, with 14 bases between them.

J is TRBJ1-4 and V is TRBV10-3; D may be TRBD1 (6 bases). Trimming took off 0 bases at V and 4 bases at J, with 15 bases between the two ends. Germline V CDR1 and CDR2: ENHRY, SYGVKD. The CDR3 sequence is 17 residues long. CDR3 residues: CAISESGGGQLNEKLFF. The CDR3 DNA reads as TGTGCCATCAGTGAGTCAGGAGGCGGACAGCTTAATGAAAAACTGTTTTTT.

This chain joins TRBV29-1 and TRBJ1-2; D not resolved. Germline values: CDR1 SQVTM, CDR2 ANQGSEA. V lost 0 bases and J lost 0, with 8 bases in between. This CDR3 spans 14 amino acids. This CDR3 is CSVEEPNPNYGYTF. The CDR3 region has the DNA TGCAGCGTTGAAGAGCCGAACCCTAACTATGGCTACACCTTC.